The 22 T cell receptor beta chains below all came from one sample that was sequenced in a study of blood T cell repertoires in COVID-19. This table comes from immunoSEQ multiplex PCR, and its TCRdb copy is limited to in-frame clones, with some not included. Counted here are about 270,000 clones, approximately 86% occurring once; the ten biggest clones make up around 13%. Sequencing was carried out using peripheral blood. Receptors originate from a woman between 70 and 85 years old with COVID-19, enrolled during active disease.

The rearrangement uses TRBV18 and TRBJ2-2; 10 bases agree with TRBD1. The J segment lost 7 bases and the V segment lost 2 bases, leaving 7 bases of the junction unmatched. Germline lookup yields CDR1 KGHSH and CDR2 LQKENI. The CDR3 totals 16 residues. CDR3 nucleotides: TGTGCCAGCTCACCAGATCCCGACAGGGGGCTCGGGGAGCTGTTTTTT. This gives the protein CASSPDPDRGLGELFF.

The V gene is TRBV5-1, the J gene TRBJ1-2; a weak D match, TRBD1 (5 bases). The CDR3 has 14 residues. CDR1 is SGHRS and CDR2 is YFSETQ in the germline V gene. V was shortened by 4 bases and J by 2 bases, with 12 bases between the two germline ends. Written as DNA, the CDR3 is TGCGCCAGCAGCCGGGACTTTTCAAACTATGGCTACACCTTC. This encodes CASSRDFSNYGYTF.

This clone was observed a few times. The V call is TRBV11-2, the J call TRBJ1-6; no reliable D call. Per germline, CDR1 SGHAT and CDR2 FQNNGV. The V end was cut by 0 bases, the J end by 6 bases, with 9 bases between. CDR3 length: 15 residues. The CDR3 reads CASSLDWAGNSPLHF. CDR3 in DNA: TGTGCCAGCAGCTTAGACTGGGCCGGTAATTCACCCCTCCACTTT.

In DNA form, the CDR3 reads TGTGCCATCACCAGGGGGCTTGATGGCTACACCTTC. Translating it yields CAITRGLDGYTF. V is TRBV3-1 (or the pseudogene TRBV3-2) and J is TRBJ1-2; 8 nucleotides match TRBD1. The CDR3 is made up of 12 amino acids. Germline CDR1 LGHDT, CDR2 YNNKEL (reference sequence). Germline trimming cut 10 bases from V and 6 bases from J; bases unmatched to any gene: 7.

This clone has a handful of counts. The V and J genes are TRBV19 and TRBJ2-1; TRBD2 matches at 8 bases. Germline V gene sequence: CDR1 LNHDA, CDR2 SQIVND (reference sequence). The CDR3 is made up of 12 amino acids. CDR3: CPGGETYNEQFF. Written as DNA, the CDR3 is TGTCCCGGGGGGGAGACCTACAATGAGCAGTTCTTC.

The gene calls are TRBV20-1 and TRBJ2-5, with 7 bases matching TRBD2. Per the germline V gene, CDR1 is DFQATT and CDR2 is SNEGSKA (reference sequence). V trimming: 3 bases; J trimming: 3 bases; junction bases outside the gene matches: 7. The CDR3 consists of 14 residues. The CDR3 loop is CSASKPSGEETQYF. The CDR3 nucleotides read TGCAGTGCTAGTAAGCCTAGCGGAGAAGAGACCCAGTACTTC.

The V and J genes are TRBV24-1 and TRBJ1-1, with D possibly being TRBD1 (5 bases). Germline V gives CDR1 KGHDR, CDR2 SFDVKD. Trimming stripped 7 bases from V and 3 bases from J, with 17 bases between. The CDR3 length is 15 residues. As DNA, the CDR3 is TGTGCCACCAGCCCGGGCCAGGGAACGGACACTGAAGCTTTCTTT. It codes for CATSPGQGTDTEAFF.

V is TRBV5-8 and J is TRBJ2-7, with 8 nucleotides matching TRBD1. V shed 3 bases, J shed 5 bases, and the junction held 10 bases outside the gene matches. The CDR3 spans 15 residues. Germline V gene lookup returns CDR1 SGHTS and CDR2 YDEGEE. As DNA, the CDR3 is TGTGCCAGCAGCTGGCCGGGACAGGCTCCTCACGAGCAGTACTTC. The encoded protein is CASSWPGQAPHEQYF. The full variable domain, in which reference TRBV5-8 and TRBJ2-7 provide the parts outside the CDR3, is EAGVTQSPTHLIKTRGQQATLRCSPISGHTSVYWYQQALGLGLQFLLWYDEGEERNRGNFPPRFSGRQFPNYSSELNVNALELEDSALYLCASSWPGQAPHEQYFGPGTRLTVT.

V and J are TRBV5-6 and TRBJ2-7, with 7 nucleotides matching TRBD2. Germline CDR1 and CDR2: SGHDT and YYEEEE. The V and J ends lost 1 base and 5 bases, in that order; junction bases with no gene match: 12. The CDR3 spans 16 residues. The CDR3 here is CASSLWGWGGVNEQYF. The CDR3 region has the DNA TGTGCCAGCAGCTTGTGGGGTTGGGGGGGAGTCAACGAGCAGTACTTC. The whole variable domain, filled in from reference TRBV5-6 and TRBJ2-7, reads DAGVTQSPTHLIKTRGQQVTLRCSPKSGHDTVSWYQQALGQGPQFIFQYYEEEERQRGNFPDRFSGHQFPNYSSELNVNALLLGDSALYLCASSLWGWGGVNEQYFGPGTRLTVT.

The chain combines TRBV5-4 with TRBJ1-1; D may be TRBD1 (6 bases). The ends were cut back, 3 bases at V and 8 bases at J, with 8 bases in the middle. The CDR3 consists of 11 residues. Germline loops: CDR1 SGHNT, CDR2 YYREEE (reference sequence). The CDR3 DNA follows: TGTGCCAGCAGCTCAGGACAGGAAGCTTTCTTT. Translating gives CASSSGQEAFF.

This clone was counted once. The chain has TRBV6-5 and TRBJ2-7, with D tentatively TRBD2 (6 bases). Trimming took 8 bases from V and 7 from J, leaving 18 bases between them. Per the germline V gene, CDR1 is MNHEY and CDR2 is SVGAGI. This CDR3 region has 13 residues. DNA of the CDR3: TGTGCCAGCTCCGGGACTGCGGGTCAGGAGCAGTACTTC. Translated, it gives CASSGTAGQEQYF.

The chain joins TRBV29-1 to TRBJ2-5, with 9 bases that match TRBD1. The CDR3 spans 15 residues. Looked up from germline, CDR1 is SQVTM and CDR2 is ANQGSEA. After removal of 3 bases from V and 5 bases from J, the junction contained 10 bases not matched to a gene. The CDR3 nucleotides read TGCAGCGTTGAGCGGGGGACAGGGTATAGGGAGACCCAGTACTTC. This codes for CSVERGTGYRETQYF.

The chain employs TRBV30 and TRBJ1-1; perhaps TRBD1 as D (5 bases). CDR1 and CDR2 (germline): GTSNPN, SVGIG (reference sequence). The CDR3 sequence is 13 residues long. Deletions cut 8 bases from V and 4 bases from J, with 17 bases between. The CDR3 reads CAITKGVGTEAFF. The CDR3, as DNA: TGTGCCATAACCAAAGGGGTGGGCACTGAAGCTTTCTTT.

This clone was seen a single time. The chain is built from TRBV5-8 and TRBJ1-5, with 9 bases identical to TRBD1. Unmatched junction bases numbered 4, after V lost 4 bases and J lost 2 bases. Germline lookup yields CDR1 SGHTS and CDR2 YDEGEE. CDR3 size: 15 residues. CDR3 sequence: CASSRRDRGNQPQHF. The CDR3 nucleotides read TGTGCCAGCAGCCGCCGGGACAGGGGCAATCAGCCCCAGCATTTT.

The V and J genes are TRBV10-3 and TRBJ2-2; possible D gene TRBD2, 5 bases. The V and J ends lost 4 bases and 7 bases respectively, with 13 bases between them. In germline, CDR1 is ENHRY, CDR2 SYGVKD. The length of the CDR3 is 14 residues. The CDR3 bases are TGTGCCATCAGTGTAAGGGAGACGGGCGGGGAGCTGTTTTTT. Amino acid sequence: CAISVRETGGELFF.

The chain couples TRBV30 to TRBJ1-2; possible D gene TRBD1, 6 bases. From germline, CDR1 is GTSNPN and CDR2 SVGIG (reference sequence). This CDR3 comprises 13 residues. With 4 bases removed from V and 4 bases from J, the gap between germline ends came to 13 bases. CDR3: CAWTAGAGYGYTF. DNA of the CDR3: TGTGCCTGGACCGCAGGGGCCGGCTATGGCTACACCTTC.

V gene TRBV5-1 combines with J gene TRBJ2-3, with 10 bases matching TRBD2. Germline V CDR1 and CDR2: SGHRS, YFSETQ. Trimming at V came to 0 bases and at J to 0 bases, leaving 4 bases not matched to a gene. This CDR3 comprises 17 residues. CDR3 protein: CASSLVAGGLSTDTQYF. CDR3 DNA sequence: TGCGCCAGCAGCTTGGTAGCGGGGGGTCTTAGCACAGATACGCAGTATTTT.

The chain has TRBV6-5 and TRBJ2-7, with TRBD2 matching over 10 bases. The CDR3 contains 16 residues. The junction had 13 bases not matched to a gene; V was cut back by 4 bases and J by 7 bases. CDR1 and CDR2 (germline): MNHEY, SVGAGI. The CDR3 DNA sequence: TGTGCCAGCAGTTGGGGGTTAGCGGGGGGCTATTATGAGCAGTACTTC. Amino acids: CASSWGLAGGYYEQYF.

The chain uses TRBV14 and TRBJ1-1, with 10 bases that match TRBD1. Germline lookup yields CDR1 SGHDN and CDR2 FVKESK. The V gene end was trimmed by 1 base and the J gene end by 0 bases; junction bases not matched to a gene: 5. This CDR3 is 17 amino acids long. The CDR3 spells CASSQGDRGLMNTEAFF. The CDR3, as DNA: TGTGCCAGCAGCCAAGGAGACAGGGGGCTCATGAACACTGAAGCTTTCTTT.

The CDR3 bases are TGTGCCAGTTCGAGGGGATGGGGGGTTGAGGCTTTCTTT. The encoded protein is CASSRGWGVEAFF. The chain carries TRBV19 and TRBJ1-1, with D possibly being TRBD1 (5 bases). Germline CDR1 and CDR2: LNHDA and SQIVND (reference sequence). The CDR3 consists of 13 residues. V lost 8 bases to trimming and J lost 11 bases, with 21 bases between them.

V gene TRBV19 combines with J gene TRBJ2-4; TRBD1 matches 8 bases. The germline V gene encodes CDR1 LNHDA and CDR2 SQIVND (reference sequence). V shed 6 bases and J 7 bases; nucleotides not matched to a gene: 11. This CDR3 region has 15 residues. CDR3 loop: CASSQTRTGGNIQYF. The CDR3 coding sequence is TGTGCCAGTAGCCAAACCAGAACAGGGGGGAACATTCAGTACTTC.

The chain joins TRBV19 to TRBJ2-5; no reliable D call. The germline V gene encodes CDR1 LNHDA and CDR2 SQIVND (reference sequence). Trimming left V 5 bases short and J 0 bases short, with 13 bases between. CDR3 length: 15 residues. For the CDR3, the DNA is TGTGCCAGTAGTCTACACCAGGTTGACCAAGAGACCCAGTACTTC. Protein product: CASSLHQVDQETQYF.